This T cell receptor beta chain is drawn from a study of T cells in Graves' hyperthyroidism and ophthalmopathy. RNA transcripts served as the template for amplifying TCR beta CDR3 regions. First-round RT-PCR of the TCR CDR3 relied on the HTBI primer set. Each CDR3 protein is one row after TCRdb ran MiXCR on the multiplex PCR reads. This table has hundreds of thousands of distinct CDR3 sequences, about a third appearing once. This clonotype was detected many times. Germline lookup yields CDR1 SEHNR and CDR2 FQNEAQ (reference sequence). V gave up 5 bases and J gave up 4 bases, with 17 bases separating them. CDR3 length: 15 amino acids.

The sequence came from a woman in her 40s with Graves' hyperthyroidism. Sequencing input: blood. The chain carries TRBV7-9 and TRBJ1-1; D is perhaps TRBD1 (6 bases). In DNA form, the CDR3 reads TGTGCCAGCAGCCATACTAAAGACAGGACCACTGAAGCTTTCTTT. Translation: CASSHTKDRTTEAFF.